The 25 T cell receptor beta chains below come from one sample, sequenced in a study of blood T cell repertoires in COVID-19. Some clones are missing from TCRdb's copy, which holds only in-frame ones; the method was immunoSEQ multiplex PCR. The data hold hundreds of thousands of clones, with approximately 91% observed a single time. The sequencing input was PBMCs or T cells enriched from blood (not recorded which). Source of these receptors: a woman younger than 30 who had been exposed to COVID-19.

The V gene is TRBV14, the J gene TRBJ1-1; tentatively, D is TRBD1 (6 bases). The CDR3 is 15 amino acids. CDR1 is SGHDN, CDR2 FVKESK, per germline. Trimming took off 3 bases at V and 5 bases at J, with 16 bases between the two ends. The CDR3 spells CASSQEMRGGTEAFF. CDR3 DNA sequence: TGTGCCAGCAGCCAGGAAATGAGGGGGGGGACTGAAGCTTTCTTT.

This sequence joins TRBV18 and TRBJ2-7; 7 bases map to TRBD2. CDR1 KGHSH and CDR2 LQKENI come from the germline V gene. The CDR3 is 14 residues long. The trim removed 2 bases at V and 6 bases at J, leaving 7 bases unmatched. The CDR3 spells CASSPIGLVPEQYF. CDR3 in DNA: TGTGCCAGCTCACCAATCGGACTAGTTCCCGAGCAGTACTTC.

As to this clone: One junction end disagrees with the germline gene, perhaps due to a read error. This sequence joins TRBV6-2 or TRBV6-3 and TRBJ2-7, with 9 nucleotides matching TRBD2. Germline assignment: CDR1 MNHEY and CDR2 SVGEGT. The length of the CDR3 is 14 residues. CDR3 sequence (DNA): TGTGCCAGCAGTTTTAGCGGGGGCGGCTACGGGCAGTACTTC. Its translation: CASSFSGGGYGQYF.

The gene calls are TRBV2 and TRBJ1-1; D gene uncertain. V lost 0 bases and J 1 base, leaving 6 bases between the germline ends. There are 14 residues in the CDR3. Germline V lookup: CDR1 SNHLY, CDR2 FYNNEI. CDR3 DNA: TGTGCCAGCAGTGAAGCGCCGGGGAACACTGAAGCTTTCTTT. Its protein product is CASSEAPGNTEAFF.

The V call is TRBV5-6, the J call TRBJ1-3; 9 bases are shared with TRBD1. The germline V gene encodes CDR1 SGHDT and CDR2 YYEEEE. The CDR3 is made up of 16 amino acids. V was clipped by 3 bases and J by 2 bases; unmatched bases: 6. The CDR3 spells CASSSWTGATGNTIYF. The CDR3, as DNA: TGTGCCAGCAGCTCGTGGACAGGGGCAACTGGAAACACCATATATTTT.

The V gene is TRBV18, the J gene TRBJ2-4, with 8 bases matching TRBD1. Unmatched junction bases numbered 6, after V lost 3 bases and J lost 8 bases. The CDR3 covers 14 residues. Germline V gene lookup returns CDR1 KGHSH and CDR2 LQKENI. CDR3 sequence reads: CASSPDRVSDIQYF. The CDR3 region has the DNA TGTGCCAGCTCACCGGACAGGGTGTCGGACATTCAGTACTTC.

The rearrangement uses TRBV28 and TRBJ1-5, with D hard to call. Germline assignment: CDR1 MDHEN and CDR2 SYDVKM. This CDR3 comprises 14 residues. Between the trimmed V and J ends, which lost 3 bases and 1 base, there was a span of 7 bases. Here the CDR3 reads CASSFYGSNQPQHF. CDR3 DNA sequence: TGTGCCAGCAGTTTTTACGGGAGCAATCAGCCCCAGCATTTT.

The J gene is TRBJ2-3, the V gene TRBV15, with TRBD2 matching over 9 bases. The CDR3 sequence is 15 residues long. Trimming took 2 bases from V and 6 from J; bases not matched to a gene: 6. CDR1 is LNHNV, CDR2 YYDKDF, per germline (reference sequence). CDR3 residues: CATSRLAGRVDTQYF. CDR3 sequence (DNA): TGTGCCACCAGCAGACTAGCGGGGAGAGTGGATACGCAGTATTTT. Complete variable domain (other parts from reference TRBV15 and TRBJ2-3): DAMVIQNPRYQVTQFGKPVTLSCSQTLNHNVMYWYQQKSSQAPKLLFHYYDKDFNNEADTPDNFQSRRPNTSFCFLDIRSPGLGDTAMYLCATSRLAGRVDTQYFGPGTRLTVL.

The rearrangement links TRBV21-1 to TRBJ2-2; the table names TRBD2, a call not compared with the DNA. TRBV21-1 counts as a pseudogene. This CDR3 is 18 amino acids long. The CDR3 region has the DNA TGTGCCAGCAGCTATGCCGGGACTAGTTCCTCATCGGCCGGGGAGCTGTTTTTT. This translates into CASSYAGTSSSSAGELFF.

The V and J genes are TRBV10-1 and TRBJ2-7, with 9 bases aligning to TRBD2. This CDR3 is 15 amino acids long. Germline V gene lookup returns CDR1 WNHNN and CDR2 SYGVQD (reference sequence). V lost 3 bases, J lost 5 bases, and 8 bases stayed unmatched. Written as DNA, the CDR3 is TGCGCCAGCAGTGACCATGGACTAGCGTCCAACGAGCAGTACTTC. Amino acid sequence: CASSDHGLASNEQYF.

The V call is TRBV4-1, the J call TRBJ2-5, with D possibly TRBD1 on 6 matching bases. This CDR3 has 15 amino acids. Germline CDR1 is MGHRA and CDR2 is YSYEKL. Trimming left V 4 bases short and J 1 base short, with 13 bases between. CDR3 amino acids: CASSRLGQTQETQYF. The CDR3 region has the DNA TGCGCCAGCAGCCGGTTAGGACAGACCCAAGAGACCCAGTACTTC.

This sequence joins TRBV19 and TRBJ2-7, with 9 bases that match TRBD2. This CDR3 is built from 15 residues. V shed 4 bases and J 0 bases; nucleotides not matched to a gene: 4. Germline V lookup: CDR1 LNHDA, CDR2 SQIVND (reference sequence). The CDR3 here is CASSRASGISYEQYF. The CDR3 DNA reads TGTGCCAGTAGTAGAGCTAGCGGGATCTCCTACGAGCAGTACTTC.

J is TRBJ2-7 and V is TRBV19; D may be TRBD2 (6 bases). The germline CDR1 and CDR2 sequences are LNHDA and SQIVND (reference sequence). The CDR3 totals 15 residues. V was trimmed by 0 bases and J by 4 bases, leaving 13 bases between them. The CDR3 sequence: CASSIDHSSVYEQYF. The DNA of the CDR3 is TGTGCCAGTAGTATAGATCATTCTAGCGTATACGAGCAGTACTTC.

V and J are TRBV10-1 and TRBJ2-1, with D unresolved. Germline V gene lookup returns CDR1 WNHNN and CDR2 SYGVQD (reference sequence). V dropped 2 bases and J dropped 2 bases, with 7 bases sitting between them. The CDR3 spans 14 residues. The CDR3 DNA sequence: TGCGCCAGCAGTGAGAACAGTGCCTACAATGAGCAGTTCTTC. It encodes CASSENSAYNEQFF.

The V and J genes are TRBV5-1 and TRBJ2-1, with 8 nucleotides matching TRBD2. V lost 0 bases, J lost 1 base, and 9 bases stayed unmatched. The CDR3 loop spans 18 amino acids. Germline V gives CDR1 SGHRS, CDR2 YFSETQ. CDR3 DNA sequence: TGCGCCAGCAGCTTGGAGACAAGGACTAGCTTTTCCTACAATGAGCAGTTCTTC. Its protein is CASSLETRTSFSYNEQFF.

In nucleotides, the CDR3 is TGCGCCAGCAGCCTAACGACTAGCGGGAGGTTCAATGAGCAGTTCTTC. Protein product: CASSLTTSGRFNEQFF. V is TRBV5-1 and J is TRBJ2-1; 13 positions match TRBD2. The CDR3 loop spans 16 amino acids. Germline values: CDR1 SGHRS, CDR2 YFSETQ. Trimming cost V 4 bases and J 6 bases; bases outside gene matches: 7.

V gene TRBV28 combines with J gene TRBJ1-5; 7 positions match TRBD1. The CDR3 extends over 20 amino acids. CDR1 MDHEN and CDR2 SYDVKM come from the germline V gene. The V and J ends lost 3 bases and 0 bases, in that order; junction bases with no gene match: 17. CDR3 residues: CASSFSSGGELPYSNQPQHF. The CDR3 bases are TGTGCCAGCAGTTTCTCTTCAGGGGGTGAACTACCTTATAGCAATCAGCCCCAGCATTTT.

The rearrangement links TRBV30 to TRBJ1-2; D might be TRBD1 (5 bases). CDR1 and CDR2 (germline): GTSNPN, SVGIG (reference sequence). Deletions cut 1 base from V and 3 bases from J, with 18 bases between. CDR3 length equals 16 residues. CDR3 region: CAWSGPGREGYYGYTF. The CDR3 DNA reads TGTGCCTGGAGTGGGCCAGGCAGGGAGGGATACTATGGCTACACCTTC.

The gene calls are TRBV7-2 and TRBJ2-1; TRBD1 agrees at 7 bases. CDR1 SGHTA and CDR2 FQGNSA come from the germline V gene. The ends lost 5 bases at V and 7 bases at J; junction bases unmatched: 14. There are 16 residues in the CDR3. As DNA, the CDR3 is TGTGCCAGCAGCCTAAATCACAGGGGCGCTGGGAATGAGCAGTTCTTC. Its translation is CASSLNHRGAGNEQFF.

The gene calls are TRBV2 and TRBJ2-7; tentative D call: TRBD2 (5 bases). V lost 9 bases and J 7 bases, leaving 19 bases between the germline ends. CDR1 and CDR2 from the germline V gene are SNHLY and FYNNEI. This CDR3 is built from 13 residues. The chain's CDR3 is CARTGGRSGEQYF. DNA of the CDR3: TGTGCCAGGACCGGAGGACGTTCGGGGGAGCAGTACTTC. The entire variable domain, with the rest obtained from reference TRBV2 and TRBJ2-7, is as follows: EPEVTQTPSHQVTQMGQEVILRCVPISNHLYFYWYRQILGQKVEFLVSFYNNEISEKSEIFDDQFSVERPDGSNFTLKIRSTKLEDSAMYFCARTGGRSGEQYFGPGTRLTVT.

The J gene is TRBJ1-1, the V gene TRBV28, with TRBD1 as a possible D gene (6 bases). Trimming removed 3 bases at V and 0 bases at J, with 14 bases between. Looked up from germline, CDR1 is MDHEN and CDR2 is SYDVKM. The length of the CDR3 is 16 residues. CDR3 region: CASSFPADSLNTEAFF. The CDR3 nucleotides read TGTGCCAGCAGTTTTCCGGCGGACAGCTTGAACACTGAAGCTTTCTTT.

This rearrangement joins TRBV19 to TRBJ2-7; 8 positions agree with TRBD1. The CDR3 is 15 residues long. V dropped 1 base and J dropped 2; count of bases not matched to a gene: 4. Per germline, CDR1 LNHDA and CDR2 SQIVND (reference sequence). The CDR3 here is CASSIAGTGPYEQYF. CDR3 DNA: TGTGCCAGTAGTATAGCCGGGACAGGTCCCTACGAGCAGTACTTC.

The genes are TRBV10-2 and TRBJ1-2; the D gene is possibly TRBD1 (5 bases). From germline, CDR1 is WSHSY and CDR2 SAAADI. V was cut by 10 bases and J by 3 bases, with 9 bases left in between. The CDR3 contains 11 residues. CDR3 in DNA: TGCGCCATCGGGGGGGACTATGGCTACACCTTC. It specifies CAIGGDYGYTF.

This chain links TRBV2 with TRBJ2-5; the match to TRBD2 covers 12 bases. V was pared by 4 bases and J by 4 bases, with 4 bases of the junction left unmatched. The CDR3 contains 15 residues. Germline V gene lookup returns CDR1 SNHLY and CDR2 FYNNEI. The CDR3 is CASSVALAGGETQYF. In nucleotides, the CDR3 is TGTGCCAGCAGTGTAGCACTAGCGGGAGGAGAGACCCAGTACTTC. Drawing the rest from reference TRBV2 and TRBJ2-5, the complete variable domain is EPEVTQTPSHQVTQMGQEVILRCVPISNHLYFYWYRQILGQKVEFLVSFYNNEISEKSEIFDDQFSVERPDGSNFTLKIRSTKLEDSAMYFCASSVALAGGETQYFGPGTRLLVL.

The CDR3 spells CASSLTMGARTEAFF. DNA for the CDR3: TGCGCCAGCAGCTTGACAATGGGGGCGCGGACTGAAGCTTTCTTT. The chain couples TRBV5-1 to TRBJ1-1, with D maybe TRBD1 (6 bases). Germline V gene lookup returns CDR1 SGHRS and CDR2 YFSETQ. The CDR3 sequence is 15 residues long. V was shortened by 1 base and J by 5 bases, with 15 bases between the two germline ends.